This TCR beta chain was identified during a study of cytomegalovirus exposure and HLA in healthy donors. Study-wide context: It was reported in a later analysis that the same platform had been used for the 100 to 150 validation repertoires as for the approximately 730 first-cohort repertoires.

The table came from immunoSEQ multiplex PCR; TCRdb's copy has only in-frame clones and leaves some out. Among roughly 120,000 clones listed, about 92% were seen once. This CDR3 is 16 amino acids long. CDR1 KGHSH and CDR2 LQKENI come from the germline V gene. The germline V and J ends were trimmed by 3 bases and 1 base, with 15 bases remaining between them. The sequencing input was PBMCs. This chain connects TRBV18 to TRBJ2-5; D possibly corresponds to TRBD2 (5 bases). The receptor was derived from a woman aged 18-29 years in good health and CMV-seronegative. The CDR3 here is CASSPQQIGLQETQYF. The CDR3 DNA follows: TGTGCCAGCTCACCTCAACAGATAGGACTCCAAGAGACCCAGTACTTC.